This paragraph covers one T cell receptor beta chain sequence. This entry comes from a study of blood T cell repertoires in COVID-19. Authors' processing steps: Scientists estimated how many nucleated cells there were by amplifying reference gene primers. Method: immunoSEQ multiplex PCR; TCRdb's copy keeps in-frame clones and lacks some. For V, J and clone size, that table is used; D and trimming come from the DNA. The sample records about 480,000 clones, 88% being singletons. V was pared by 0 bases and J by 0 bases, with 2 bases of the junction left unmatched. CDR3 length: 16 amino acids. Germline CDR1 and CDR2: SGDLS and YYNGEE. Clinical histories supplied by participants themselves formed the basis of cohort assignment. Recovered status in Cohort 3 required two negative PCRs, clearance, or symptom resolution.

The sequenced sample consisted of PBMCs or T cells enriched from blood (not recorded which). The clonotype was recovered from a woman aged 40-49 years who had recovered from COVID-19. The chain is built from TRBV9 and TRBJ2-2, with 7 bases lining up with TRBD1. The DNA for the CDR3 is TGTGCCAGCAGCGTAGAAGGGACAGCGAACACCGGGGAGCTGTTTTTT. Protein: CASSVEGTANTGELFF.